This TCR beta chain came from a study of identical twins. Overall study results and limits: The conclusions drew on cross-sectional statistical analysis instead of tracking the same donors. Twins' excess sharing was less marked for out-of-frame beta sequences.

TCRdb itself ran the 5' RACE reads through MiXCR, one entry per CDR3 protein. Of 540,000 or so distinct CDR3 sequences listed, about 22% are singletons. From germline, CDR1 is KGHSH and CDR2 LQKENI. The CDR3 extends over 15 amino acids. Trimming stripped 3 bases from V and 3 bases from J, with 14 bases between. This clonotype was observed at least ten times. As yet, its antigen is unknown. In addition, the sample was reused for a study of yellow fever vaccine responses in identical twins.

The V call is TRBV18, the J call TRBJ1-1; unclear D gene. The sample taken for sequencing was CD4+ T cells sorted from blood. The clonotype originates from a woman between 18 and 29 years old in good health. This chain's CDR3 is CASSPWGGTDTEAFF. The CDR3 nucleotides read TGTGCCAGCTCACCCTGGGGAGGAACGGACACTGAAGCTTTCTTT.